The sequence of this T cell receptor beta chain was determined in a study of T cell responses to AZD1222 COVID-19 vaccine (TCRdb year 2021). General notes on the study: AZD1222 recipients with second doses at about 4 weeks or about 12 weeks were pooled, because spike-specific TCR depth and breadth did not differ between schedules. A total of 233 trial participants underwent TCR sequencing, of whom 207 had received two doses of AZD1222 and some 25 had received two doses of the MenACWY control vaccine. Trial participants were enrolled by age into subgroups of 18-55, 56-69 and 70-plus years, and around 150, 29 and 61 TCR-sequenced participants, respectively, were included in these subgroups. What the authors observed across the whole study: The vaccine-associated CD4 TCRs covered the entire spike protein, and the dominant responses fell in regions 160-218 and 743-854. Conclusions about previously exposed vaccinees are limited, since just five or six AZD1222 recipients were seropositive for SARS-CoV-2 at baseline. Because no day 14 peak-response samples were available, repertoires were characterized only after the peak T cell response. Reportedly, almost half of the unique spike-specific TCRs recognized epitopes lying outside the regions that are mutated in the B.1.351 and B.1.1.7 variants. In the small 56-69-year group, the increase in depth fell short of significance, most likely because of low power. Most participants were white British and females outnumbered males, and the authors suggested that clonal diversity may have been underestimated. After two AZD1222 doses, spike-specific TCR breadth and depth were significantly higher than at day 0 and than in MenACWY recipients.

The CDR3 regions of human TCRbeta chains were analyzed by immunosequencing. Turning to the authors' computational methods: TCRs in the repertoires were matched against a reference library of SARS-CoV-2-specific TCRs that had been generated with the MIRA antigen-specificity platform. Breadth was defined as the fraction of unique TCRs that were SARS-CoV-2-associated. Depth was defined as the fraction of total T cells that were SARS-CoV-2-associated. Each spike-specific TCR was assigned to its reactive spike region and to a CD4 or CD8 class using the MIRA data. Log10-transformed breadth and depth values were compared by one-way ANOVA with Sidak's multiple comparisons tests. The source is immuneACCESS, and TCRdb retained only in-frame sequences with V and J called. Part of the clones is not carried over; for the studies checked, unresolved V genes explain less than half of this, and the remainder is unexplained. Clone size and V and J calls were adopted from that table, with D and trimming inferred from the DNA. The sample table contains some 120,000 clones; only one count was recorded for approximately 92% of them. Approximately 1% of the sample rests with the top ten.

Trimming removed 4 bases from V and 1 base from J, leaving 15 bases between the germline ends. CDR1 and CDR2 are drawn from the germline V gene (reference sequence): LGHDT, YNNKEL. The CDR3 starts with the cysteine, ends with the phenylalanine, and has 16 residues. Of the read, only the CDR3 DNA is kept; its 48 bases are in frame from base 1. Worth noting for this clone: Its antigen is not yet known. There are no base qualities to consult, and no much larger clone falls within one base.

The time point tag for this specimen amounts to: baseline before first vaccination. Vaccinee samples came from UK trials COV001 and COV002, including a single-blind randomized controlled phase 2/3 trial of AZD1222 (ChAdOx1 nCoV-19) in healthy adults. For TCRbeta chain sequencing, PBMC samples were collected from trial participants at day 0 and at day 28 after the second dose. This specimen consisted of peripheral blood, obtained on day 0 of AZD1222 vaccination. The rearrangement combines TRBV3-1 (or the pseudogene TRBV3-2) with TRBJ2-3; the D gene is perhaps TRBD2, from 5 matching bases. The TCR originated in an adult in good health. This receptor has the CDR3 CASSLLRGAGTDTQYF. The DNA reads TGTGCCAGCAGCCTCCTACGGGGAGCAGGCACAGATACGCAGTATTTT.